A selection of T cell receptor beta chains follows, all from one sample in a study of T cell responses to AZD1222 COVID-19 vaccine. TCRdb's copy holds only in-frame clones and misses some; the assay was immunoSEQ multiplex PCR. Of roughly 150,000 clones in the sample, approximately 87% were seen once. The specimen was peripheral blood, collected 28 days after the second AZD1222 dose. The receptors here all came from an adult who received the AZD1222 COVID-19 vaccine. CDR3s include the opening cysteine and the closing phenylalanine or tryptophan.

>TRBV10-3|TRBJ2-5
CAISEPSETQYF
>TRBV5-1|TRBJ1-1
CASSLMGVGTEAFF
>TRBV5-1|TRBJ1-2
CASSSTLSGGYDGYTF
>TRBV12-5|TRBJ2-7
CASGPDGTYEQYF
>TRBV3-1/TRBV3-2|TRBJ2-7
CASSQVFSRIGYEQYF
>TRBV3-1/TRBV3-2|TRBJ1-5
CASSQGAVNQPQHF
>TRBV7-3|TRBJ2-5
CASSKGQGETQYF
>TRBV5-4|TRBJ2-7
CASSEQSYEQYF
>TRBV5-4|TRBJ2-6
CASSRGPGANVLTF
>TRBV28|TRBJ1-2
CASSSLPGTDGYTF
>TRBV6-2/TRBV6-3|TRBJ2-1
CASSSWEGFDEQFF
>TRBV15|TRBJ1-6
CATSRVRGLNSPLHF
>TRBV3-1/TRBV3-2|TRBJ1-5
CASSQEGGSGNQPQHF
>TRBV28|TRBJ2-4
CASSFWAAKNIQYF
>TRBV19|TRBJ1-2
CASSNRVYGYTF
>TRBV11-3|TRBJ2-1
CASSQGRYNEQFF
>TRBV5-1|TRBJ1-1
CASSLAGTAFEAFF
>TRBV28|TRBJ2-7
CASSLGQQPYEQYF
>TRBV28|TRBJ1-1
CASSLWTGPTEAFF
>TRBV18|TRBJ1-2
CASSPPGTGGYTF
>TRBV20-1|TRBJ1-1
CSASRQGPLF
>TRBV5-1|TRBJ2-2
CASSLTTGIGGGELFF
>TRBV19|TRBJ1-4
CASSPPWGSNEKLFF
>TRBV7-9|TRBJ2-6
CASRAKTELSGANVLTF
>TRBV28|TRBJ2-5
CASSFSGPGETQYF
>TRBV28|TRBJ2-5
CASSLTWETQYF
>TRBV19|TRBJ2-7
CASSIAPGQYYEQYF
>TRBV9|TRBJ2-2
CASSVSVTGELFF
>TRBV2|TRBJ2-5
CASRGGQGAETQYF
>TRBV12-2|TRBJ2-3
CASRPPVVSTTDTQYF
>TRBV6-5|TRBJ1-4
CASNFNEKLFF
>TRBV25-1|TRBJ1-2
CASSGAFYGYTF
>TRBV24-1|TRBJ2-5
CATSDTQTQYF
>TRBV30|TRBJ1-2
CAWRGQGARGYGYTF
>TRBV29-1|TRBJ2-2
CSVDTTRGRTGELFF
>TRBV7-9|TRBJ2-2
CASSFITGYTGELFF
>TRBV29-1|TRBJ2-7
CSVEPILAGVSGEQYF
>TRBV5-6|TRBJ2-7
CARSTGGGRAYEQYF
>TRBV11-1|TRBJ1-1
CASSHKEGNTEAFF
>TRBV5-6|TRBJ1-6
CASSLGVGNSPLHF
>TRBV24-1|TRBJ1-1
CATSDGGQGTDEAFF
>TRBV7-2|TRBJ1-2
CASSLNEFGGLANYGYTF
>TRBV10-3|TRBJ1-2
CAIRGENYGYTF
>TRBV7-8|TRBJ2-7
CASSFRLRPNEQYF
>TRBV4-2|TRBJ2-3
CASSLEGGYPGNTQYF
>TRBV24-1|TRBJ2-7
CATSDPGTGAHEQYF
>TRBV6-1|TRBJ2-1
CASTPAPSSYNEQFF
>TRBV18|TRBJ2-5
CASSPRRISGGQETQYF
>TRBV29-1|TRBJ2-5
CSVDGQGGETQYF
>TRBV5-1|TRBJ2-7
CASSLTPSSYEQYF
>TRBV12-3/TRBV12-4|TRBJ1-2
CASSLDGYGYTF